A single sample gave rise to the 21 T cell receptor beta chains below, sequenced in a study of Ad26.COV2.S vaccination and SARS-CoV-2 variants. Specified treatment: around 19 received Ad26.COV2.S at low or high dose, single or two shots; about 5 received placebo; per-sample allocation not given. Repertoires come from day 63 after the first vaccine or placebo injection. Only in-frame clones appear in the TCRdb table, and some are missing; sequencing was by immunoSEQ multiplex PCR. The sample consists of hundreds of thousands of clones, about nine tenths of them appearing once. The sample here was peripheral blood, taken in a trial of Ad26.COV2.S vaccine versus placebo. These receptors all come from a person between 18 and 59 years old who received the Ad26.COV2.S COVID-19 vaccine or a placebo.

The V call is TRBV28, the J call TRBJ1-2; possibly TRBD1 for D (6 bases). V gave up 7 bases and J gave up 5 bases, with 14 bases separating them. There are 13 residues in the CDR3. The V gene's germline CDR1 is MDHEN and CDR2 SYDVKM. The CDR3 loop is CASTLGGGYGYTF. The CDR3 bases are TGTGCCAGCACCCTGGGAGGGGGGTATGGCTACACCTTC.

CDR3 sequence: CASSLNPRTGGYEQYF. DNA for the CDR3: TGTGCCAGCAGTCTTAACCCGCGGACAGGGGGCTACGAGCAGTACTTC. The gene calls are TRBV7-9 and TRBJ2-7; TRBD1 aligns across 10 bases. Germline trimming cut 6 bases from V and 3 bases from J; bases unmatched to any gene: 11. This CDR3 spans 16 amino acids. Germline CDR1 and CDR2: SEHNR and FQNEAQ (reference sequence).

The gene calls are TRBV4-3 and TRBJ2-1; D is tentatively TRBD1 or TRBD2 (6 bases each). V lost 0 bases and J lost 4, with 10 bases in between. The CDR3 totals 15 residues. The germline gives CDR1 LGHNA, CDR2 YSLEER. CDR3 region: CASSQDQGTYNEQFF. Here the CDR3 DNA reads TGCGCCAGCAGCCAAGATCAGGGGACTTACAATGAGCAGTTCTTC.

CDR3 bases: TGTGCCAGCAGCTTAAAGTTAGCTGGGACCCAGTACTTC. It specifies CASSLKLAGTQYF. This chain links TRBV7-6 with TRBJ2-5; D call uncertain. CDR1 is SGHVS, CDR2 FNYEAQ, per germline. V was cut by 2 bases and J by 7 bases, with 11 bases left in between. The CDR3 loop spans 13 amino acids. Full variable domain (rest looked up from reference TRBV7-6 and TRBJ2-5): GAGVSQSPRYKVTKRGQDVALRCDPISGHVSLYWYRQALGQGPEFLTYFNYEAQQDKSGLPNDRFSAERPEGSISTLTIQRTEQRDSAMYRCASSLKLAGTQYFGPGTRLLVL.

This rearrangement joins TRBV12-3 or TRBV12-4 to TRBJ2-5; TRBD1 or TRBD2 may be the D gene (5 bases each). Trimming removed 7 bases at V and 4 bases at J, with 10 bases between. The CDR3 length is 12 residues. The CDR3 protein is CASTQGPETQYF. Here the CDR3 DNA reads TGTGCCAGCACCCAGGGACCAGAGACCCAGTACTTC.

The chain links TRBV27 to TRBJ2-1, with 8 bases fitting TRBD2. CDR1 is MNHEY and CDR2 is SMNVEV in the germline V gene (reference sequence). The CDR3 has 15 residues. V shed 3 bases, J shed 8 bases, and the junction held 9 bases outside the gene matches. CDR3 DNA sequence: TGTGCCAGCAGTTTCACCGGGGGGGCTTCATATGAGCAGTTCTTC. Its protein is CASSFTGGASYEQFF.

This chain links TRBV7-9 with TRBJ2-2, with a weak D call TRBD1 (6 bases). This CDR3 is built from 16 residues. CDR1 and CDR2 from the germline V gene are SEHNR and FQNEAQ (reference sequence). Trimming removed 8 bases at V and 6 bases at J, with 22 bases between. The CDR3 protein is CASWLGQGPYAGELFF. DNA of the CDR3: TGTGCCAGCTGGTTGGGGCAGGGGCCTTACGCCGGGGAGCTGTTTTTT.

The chain carries TRBV27 and TRBJ2-6; D may match TRBD1 or TRBD2 (5 bases each). V gave up 0 bases and J gave up 2 bases, with 11 bases separating them. The CDR3 runs 17 residues. The germline V gene encodes CDR1 MNHEY and CDR2 SMNVEV (reference sequence). The CDR3 is CASSLSARGAGANVLTF. CDR3 nucleotides: TGTGCCAGCAGTTTATCGGCGAGGGGCGCTGGGGCCAACGTCCTGACTTTC.

V gene TRBV6-5 combines with J gene TRBJ2-5; D might be TRBD2 (7 bases). Germline CDR1 is MNHEY and CDR2 is SVGAGI. The CDR3 covers 15 residues. V lost 5 bases to trimming and J lost 5 bases, with 18 bases between them. As DNA, the CDR3 is TGTGCCAGCAGTAGAAACCGGGGGCGGGGGGAGACCCAGTACTTC. Translated, it gives CASSRNRGRGETQYF.

V and J are TRBV7-2 and TRBJ1-6; D remains ambiguous. This CDR3 contains 15 residues. Between the trimmed V and J ends, which lost 1 base and 5 bases, there was a span of 9 bases. Germline loops: CDR1 SGHTA, CDR2 FQGNSA. CDR3 in amino acids: CASSLGHIDNSPLHF. As DNA, the CDR3 is TGTGCCAGCAGCTTAGGACACATAGATAATTCACCCCTCCACTTT.

CDR3 bases: TGTGCCAGCAGTGAATCGGGGGGGAGCACAGATACGCAGTATTTT. Translation gives CASSESGGSTDTQYF. The chain links TRBV6-4 to TRBJ2-3; TRBD2 aligns across 8 bases. Looked up from germline, CDR1 is MRHNA and CDR2 is SNTAGT. V lost 3 bases to trimming and J lost 0 bases; unmatched junction nucleotides: 2. CDR3 size: 15 residues.

This clone was detected once. The J gene is TRBJ1-1, the V gene TRBV27; D may be TRBD1 (5 bases). V was trimmed by 6 bases and J by 1 base, leaving 18 bases between them. This CDR3 spans 16 amino acids. CDR1 is MNHEY and CDR2 is SMNVEV in the germline V gene (reference sequence). CDR3 in amino acids: CASRQTRAGKNTEAFF. In DNA form, the CDR3 reads TGTGCCAGCAGGCAAACCCGGGCAGGGAAGAACACTGAAGCTTTCTTT.

The rearrangement uses TRBV10-1 and TRBJ2-1; D may be TRBD2 (6 bases). From germline, CDR1 is WNHNN and CDR2 SYGVQD (reference sequence). This CDR3 region has 17 residues. V shed 4 bases and J shed 2 bases, with 18 bases lying between them. DNA of the CDR3: TGCGCCAGCAGTGGGTACAGCGCTGGAGGGGCCTACAATGAGCAGTTCTTC. It encodes CASSGYSAGGAYNEQFF.

The chain is built from TRBV4-3 and TRBJ1-2; TRBD1 matches at 10 bases. Unmatched junction bases numbered 7, after V lost 4 bases and J lost 5 bases. Germline CDR1 is LGHNA and CDR2 is YSLEER. CDR3 length equals 15 residues. The CDR3 sequence is CASSLRTGGNYGYTF. The CDR3 DNA follows: TGCGCCAGCAGCCTTAGGACAGGGGGAAATTATGGCTACACCTTC.

The rearrangement links TRBV4-1 to TRBJ1-5; D remains ambiguous. The length of the CDR3 is 17 residues. Germline CDR1 and CDR2: MGHRA and YSYEKL. Trimming took 0 bases from V and 2 from J, leaving 14 bases between them. The CDR3 region is CASSQEGPQFGNQPQHF. For the CDR3, the DNA is TGCGCCAGCAGCCAAGAAGGTCCTCAGTTCGGCAATCAGCCCCAGCATTTT.

CDR3 bases: TGTGCCAGCTCCCTAAACAGGGACTATGGCTACACCTTC. Its protein product is CASSLNRDYGYTF. The chain carries TRBV6-5 and TRBJ1-2, with D maybe TRBD1 (6 bases). Germline V gene lookup returns CDR1 MNHEY and CDR2 SVGAGI. The CDR3 loop spans 13 amino acids. V gave up 8 bases and J gave up 3 bases, with 13 bases separating them.

V is TRBV19 and J is TRBJ1-5; 10 bases agree with TRBD1. V dropped 6 bases and J dropped 4; count of bases not matched to a gene: 3. From germline, CDR1 is LNHDA and CDR2 SQIVND (reference sequence). The CDR3 length is 14 residues. CDR3 sequence (DNA): TGTGCCAGTAGGACAGGGGGCCCAAATCAGCCCCAGCATTTT. Its protein product is CASRTGGPNQPQHF. Variable domain in full (rest from reference TRBV19 and TRBJ1-5): DGGITQSPKYLFRKEGQNVTLSCEQNLNHDAMYWYRQDPGQGLRLIYYSQIVNDFQKGDIAEGYSVSREKKESFPLTVTSAQKNPTAFYLCASRTGGPNQPQHFGDGTRLSIL.

This rearrangement joins TRBV7-2 to TRBJ1-1; D might be TRBD1 (5 bases). Germline CDR1 and CDR2: SGHTA and FQGNSA. V shed 7 bases and J shed 1 base, with 19 bases lying between them. CDR3 length equals 16 residues. The CDR3 region has the DNA TGTGCCAGCACTTTCTGGGGGAGAGGGGCGAACACTGAAGCTTTCTTT. This gives the protein CASTFWGRGANTEAFF.

The V and J genes are TRBV10-1 and TRBJ2-3, with 9 positions matching TRBD2. Germline assignment: CDR1 WNHNN and CDR2 SYGVQD (reference sequence). The V and J ends lost 6 bases and 3 bases, in that order; junction bases with no gene match: 7. The CDR3 spans 15 residues. The CDR3 coding sequence is TGCGCCAGCAGCAGAACTAGCGGGTCTACAGATACGCAGTATTTT. Amino acid sequence: CASSRTSGSTDTQYF.

This clone has only a few counts. The chain has TRBV5-8 and TRBJ2-7; D is undetermined. V lost 2 bases to trimming and J lost 0 bases, with 9 bases between them. The CDR3 runs to 14 residues. Germline CDR1 reads SGHTS; CDR2 reads YDEGEE. The CDR3 region has the DNA TGTGCCAGCAGCTTCTATCAGGACTCCTACGAGCAGTACTTC. This sequence encodes CASSFYQDSYEQYF.

This clone was seen just once. The chain is built from TRBV2 and TRBJ2-3; no reliable D call. CDR3 length: 13 residues. V lost 7 bases and J lost 10, with 18 bases in between. The germline V gene has CDR1 SNHLY and CDR2 FYNNEI. This CDR3 is CASTEVLQPPQYF. In DNA form, the CDR3 reads TGTGCCAGCACCGAAGTACTCCAACCTCCGCAGTATTTT.